The source of this TCR beta chain is a study of cytomegalovirus exposure and HLA in healthy donors. Study-level points and caveats: A later analysis reported that several of the most significant clusters appeared to be linked to common viral pathogens, among them Epstein-Barr virus.

Use of 60 Vbeta and 13 Jbeta primers characterized the PCR. The data were produced by immunoSEQ multiplex PCR, yet TCRdb's version contains in-frame clones alone and is incomplete. Among more than 85,000 clones listed, more than 70% were seen once. The CDR3 length is 16 residues. The germline gives CDR1 KGHSH, CDR2 LQKENI. J lost 7 bases, V lost 2 bases, and 10 bases had no gene match. To note about this clone: Its target is not known.

Healthy bone marrow donors formed the donor group. In nominal health when sampled, donors likely had unrecorded immune exposures nonetheless. The source material was PBMCs. The receptor's source is an older woman in good health and CMV-seropositive. This sequence joins TRBV18 and TRBJ1-2; TRBD1 agrees at 10 bases. The CDR3 spells CASSPIPDRGLSGYTF. The CDR3 DNA sequence: TGTGCCAGCTCACCAATCCCCGACAGGGGGCTAAGTGGCTACACCTTC.